This T cell receptor (beta chain) is from a study of blood T cells in healthy people across ages. Study outcomes and limitations: Naive CD4+ cells and diversity were both higher in long-lived donors than in aged donors.

A second PCR of roughly 7 to 11 cycles used a sample-barcoded 5' primer and a J-beta primer mix. MiXCR was run by TCRdb on the 5' RACE reads, yielding one entry per CDR3 protein. The sample lists over 600,000 distinct CDR3 sequences, about 61% seen once, with 20% to 30% in the top ten. This CDR3 contains 18 residues. Germline loops: CDR1 MGHRA, CDR2 YSYEKL. The germline V and J ends were trimmed by 1 base and 11 bases, with 29 bases remaining between them. A note on this clonotype: Its antigen is undetermined.

V gene TRBV4-1 combines with J gene TRBJ2-5; possibly TRBD2 for D (6 bases). The receptor's source is a man in his forties in good health. The sequenced material came from blood. The CDR3 reads CASSQGGMRDFSYNEQYF. The CDR3 DNA follows: TGCGCCAGCAGCCAAGGGGGTATGCGGGATTTTTCCTACAATGAGCAGTACTTC.